This T cell receptor (beta chain) came from a study of T-cell memory formation after mild COVID-19. Findings and caveats of the study: Second-wave clones peaking on day 37 lacked confirmed SARS-CoV-2 specificity.

TCRdb re-called the 5' RACE reads with MiXCR, one entry per CDR3 protein. The profile covers about 200,000 distinct CDR3 sequences, with 9.5% appearing a single time and roughly 3.5% taken by the ten largest. V lost 0 bases and J lost 6; bases outside the gene matches: 11. CDR3 length equals 17 residues. CDR1 is DFQATT and CDR2 is SNEGSKA in the germline V gene (reference sequence). A few counts support this clonotype. The antigen remains unidentified. The clonotype originates from a man younger than 35 who had mild COVID-19 (a few samples of this study predate the infection). Cell type and time point are not known. The sequenced sample was PBMCs or a T cell subset sorted from them (not recorded which). The gene calls are TRBV20-1 and TRBJ2-1; 10 bases line up with TRBD2. In DNA form, the CDR3 reads TGCAGTGCTAGAGAGGGTGTAGCGGGGGGTCCGGGCAATGAGCAGTTCTTC. It is translated as CSAREGVAGGPGNEQFF.